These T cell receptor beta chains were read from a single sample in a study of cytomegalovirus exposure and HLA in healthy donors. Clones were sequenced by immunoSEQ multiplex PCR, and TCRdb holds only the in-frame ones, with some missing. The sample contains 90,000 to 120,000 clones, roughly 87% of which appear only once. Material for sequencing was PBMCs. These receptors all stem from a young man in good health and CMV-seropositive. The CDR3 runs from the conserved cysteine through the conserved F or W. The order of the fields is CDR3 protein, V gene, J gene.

CDR3 protein: CATSRDQRTGPSGANGLTF
V gene: TRBV15
J gene: TRBJ2-6

CDR3 protein: CASSVKGGGEQYF
V gene: TRBV6-1
J gene: TRBJ2-7

CDR3 protein: CASSGQGTVVSGNTIYF
V gene: TRBV9
J gene: TRBJ1-3

CDR3 protein: CASSFSGLPAYNEQFF
V gene: TRBV27
J gene: TRBJ2-1

CDR3 protein: CAWHPGQGNHEQYF
V gene: TRBV30
J gene: TRBJ2-7

CDR3 protein: CASSLQDSYNSPLHF
V gene: TRBV18
J gene: TRBJ1-6

CDR3 protein: CASTETGGHEQYF
V gene: TRBV19
J gene: TRBJ2-7

CDR3 protein: CASSLVGTARYEQYF
V gene: TRBV27
J gene: TRBJ2-7

CDR3 protein: CASSPGLAGGLTDTQYF
V gene: TRBV5-1
J gene: TRBJ2-3

CDR3 protein: CAISGWDRESYGYTF
V gene: TRBV10-3
J gene: TRBJ1-2

CDR3 protein: CASSEQGTYNSPLHF
V gene: TRBV2
J gene: TRBJ1-6

CDR3 protein: CASSRSSDEQFF
V gene: TRBV4-1
J gene: TRBJ2-1

CDR3 protein: CSVEDLGGYGYTF
V gene: TRBV29-1
J gene: TRBJ1-2

CDR3 protein: CATRLSGGAGNEQFF
V gene: TRBV10-3
J gene: TRBJ2-1

CDR3 protein: CASSQPGADTQYF
V gene: TRBV6-6
J gene: TRBJ2-3

CDR3 protein: CASSSRLGGGGWEQFF
V gene: TRBV5-1
J gene: TRBJ2-1

CDR3 protein: CASSLLDRNYGYTF
V gene: TRBV5-4
J gene: TRBJ1-2

CDR3 protein: CASGARNEKLFF
V gene: TRBV9
J gene: TRBJ1-4

CDR3 protein: CASSSTGIRLEQYF
V gene: TRBV7-9
J gene: TRBJ2-7

CDR3 protein: CASSLRQGTAEAFF
V gene: TRBV28
J gene: TRBJ1-1

CDR3 protein: CASSTVQGIPDTQYF
V gene: TRBV19
J gene: TRBJ2-3

CDR3 protein: CASSLDGSYQPQHF
V gene: TRBV7-2
J gene: TRBJ1-5